The clone carrying this T cell receptor (beta chain) was counted only a few times. Antigen: not known. The sample originates from a study of T-cell memory formation after mild COVID-19. About the study: The two donors had largely donor-specific TCR clusters.

General observations from the study: Nothing confirmed that second-wave clones peaking on day 37 were specific for SARS-CoV-2.

Amplification by 5'RACE using constant-segment primers produced TCR alpha and TCR beta cDNA libraries that carried sample barcodes and UMIs. MiXCR was run by TCRdb on the 5' RACE reads, yielding one entry per CDR3 protein. Altogether 400,000 to 500,000 distinct CDR3 sequences are present, 20% being singletons, with the ten largest covering more than 8%. Looked up from germline, CDR1 is SGHRS and CDR2 is YFSETQ. V shed 0 bases and J shed 11 bases, with 12 bases lying between them. This CDR3 is built from 13 residues. Specimen: PBMCs or a T cell subset sorted from them (not recorded which). The receptor was isolated from an adult woman who had mild COVID-19 (a few samples of this study predate the infection). Cell type and time point are not known. This chain links TRBV5-1 with TRBJ2-4; D might be TRBD1 (6 bases). The CDR3, as DNA: TGCGCCAGCAGCTTGGAAGGGACAAGGGTTCAGTACTTC. This translates into CASSLEGTRVQYF.